This T cell receptor (beta chain) appears in the sequencing data of a study of cytomegalovirus exposure and HLA in healthy donors. The study's findings and limits: Fewer N-insertions (relative to the 666-donor mean) were reportedly seen in an Asian-associated ancestry cluster in a later analysis.

As for this clone: What it recognizes is unknown.

The CDR3 has 13 amino acids. The germline V gene encodes CDR1 SGHNT and CDR2 YYREEE (reference sequence). Trimming shortened V by 2 bases and J by 5 bases, and 10 bases separated the two germline ends. Primers included in the PCR were 60 Vbeta and 13 Jbeta primers. Sequencing used immunoSEQ multiplex PCR; TCRdb keeps in-frame clones, though not all of them. The sample holds some 150,000 clones, 80% seen once. The specimen sequenced was PBMCs. This TCR was recovered from a young man in good health and CMV-seronegative. V usage is TRBV5-4 and J usage is TRBJ1-1; D may be TRBD1 (6 bases). The DNA for the CDR3 is TGTGCCAGCAGCTTTAGAGGGGGAACTGAAGCTTTCTTT. This encodes CASSFRGGTEAFF.